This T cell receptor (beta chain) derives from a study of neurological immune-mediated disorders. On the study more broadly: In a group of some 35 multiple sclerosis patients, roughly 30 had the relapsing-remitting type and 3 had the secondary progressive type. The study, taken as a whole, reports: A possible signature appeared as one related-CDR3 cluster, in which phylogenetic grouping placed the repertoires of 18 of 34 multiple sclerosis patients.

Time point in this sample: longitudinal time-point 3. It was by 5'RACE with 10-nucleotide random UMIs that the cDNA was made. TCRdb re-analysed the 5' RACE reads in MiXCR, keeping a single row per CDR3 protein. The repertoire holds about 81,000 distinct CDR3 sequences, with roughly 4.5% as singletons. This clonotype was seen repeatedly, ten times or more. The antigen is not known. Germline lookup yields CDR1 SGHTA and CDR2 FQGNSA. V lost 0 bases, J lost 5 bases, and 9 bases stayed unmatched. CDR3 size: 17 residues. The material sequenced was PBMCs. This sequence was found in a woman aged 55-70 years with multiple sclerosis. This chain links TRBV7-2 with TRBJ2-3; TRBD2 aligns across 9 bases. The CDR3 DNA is TGTGCCAGCAGCTTAGCCTCCGCGGGGGGGGCCAAAGATACGCAGTATTTT. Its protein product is CASSLASAGGAKDTQYF. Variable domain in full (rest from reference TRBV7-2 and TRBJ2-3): GAGVSQSPSNKVTEKGKDVELRCDPISGHTALYWYRQSLGQGLEFLIYFQGNSAPDKSGLPSDRFSAERTGGSVSTLTIQRTQQEDSAVYLCASSLASAGGAKDTQYFGPGTRLTVL.